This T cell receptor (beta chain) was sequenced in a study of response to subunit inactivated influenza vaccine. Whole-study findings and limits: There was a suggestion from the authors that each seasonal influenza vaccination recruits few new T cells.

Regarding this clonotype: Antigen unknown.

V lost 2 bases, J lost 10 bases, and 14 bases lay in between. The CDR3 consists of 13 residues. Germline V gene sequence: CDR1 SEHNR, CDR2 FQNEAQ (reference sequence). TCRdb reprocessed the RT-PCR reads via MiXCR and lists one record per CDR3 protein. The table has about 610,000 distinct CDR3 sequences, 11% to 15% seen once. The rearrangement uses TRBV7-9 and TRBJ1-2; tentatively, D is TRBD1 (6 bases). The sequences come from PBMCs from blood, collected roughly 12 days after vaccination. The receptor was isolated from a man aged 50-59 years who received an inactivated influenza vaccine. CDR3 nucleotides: TGTGCCAGCAGCTTACGGTCACAGGGTTTCTACACCTTC. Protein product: CASSLRSQGFYTF.